The TCR beta chain described here comes from a study of OX40 agonist ivuxolimab in advanced cancers. The study in broad terms: Ivuxolimab was an agonistic, fully human IgG2 monoclonal antibody directed against OX40 (CD134), a costimulatory receptor. Intravenous ivuxolimab was administered to patients every 2 weeks at six dose levels: 0.01, 0.1, 0.3, 1.5, 3 and 10 mg/kg. Of the approximately 50 patients in dose escalation, around 19 had hepatocellular carcinoma, some 15 had melanoma, 9 had renal cell carcinoma and 9 had head and neck cancer. The dose-escalation cohort was about 87% male with a mean age of about 60 years, ranging from roughly 20 to 80. Patients were allowed to have had prior anti-PD-1, anti-PD-L1 or anti-CTLA-4 therapy, and 40% of the dose-escalation patients had previously received checkpoint inhibitors. Three dose-escalation patients achieved partial responses, one with hepatocellular carcinoma and two with cutaneous melanoma. Peripheral TCRbeta sequencing aimed to test whether ivuxolimab altered TCR sequence diversity and caused clonal T-cell expansion. The monotherapy dose-escalation portion (N of about 47 patients) of the phase I ivuxolimab trial is reported in the paper.

The germline V gene gives CDR1 as SGDLS and CDR2 as YYNGEE. V and J are truncated by 1 base and 2 bases respectively, leaving an intervening sequence of 10 bases. The CDR3 spans 15 residues, from the cysteine through the phenylalanine. The DNA shown is the 45-base CDR3, in frame from base 1. With regard to this clone: The target of this receptor is not known. The input lacks base qualities; no much larger clone sits a single base away.

For sequencing of the TCRbeta CDR3 region, genomic DNA was extracted from the sorted cells. The immunoSEQ Assay was used to sequence the TCRbeta CDR3 regions. Here the immuneACCESS table is served through TCRdb, limited to in-frame sequences with V and J called. Missing clones are a known gap in these copies; in checked studies unresolved V genes cover under half, and the rest lacks a known reason. Counted in this sample were roughly 120,000 clones; approximately 90% of them appeared once. The top ten constitute 0.27% of the sample. Overall study results and their limits: The antigen specificity of the clonally expanded peripheral T cells was not determined. After ivuxolimab, CD8+ T cells had more expanded clones than CD4+ T cells on average. At doses of 0.1 to 3.0 mg/kg, clonal expansion of both CD4+ and CD8+ blood T cells was observed from baseline to week 6. In the 0.1-3.0 mg/kg groups, partial responders had among the lowest normalized peripheral clonal expansion, particularly in CD8+ T cells. Low levels of normalized T-cell clonal expansion were also seen in some patients who did not respond.

Patients with a history of autoimmune disease or receiving systemic immunosuppression were excluded from the trial. In every dose cohort, peripheral blood was drawn for TCR sequencing at baseline, cycle 4 day 1, and cycle 7 day 1. Samples came from an open-label, multicenter, first-in-human phase I dose-escalation trial of ivuxolimab. Adults with locally advanced or metastatic head and neck squamous cell, hepatocellular, melanoma or renal cell carcinoma were enrolled in the trial. CD4+ and CD8+ T cells were sorted separately from peripheral blood before TCR sequencing. This receptor chain uses TRBV9 and TRBJ2-1, with the D gene uncertain. Sequencing used CD4+ or CD8+ T cells sorted from blood, obtained in a trial of the OX40 agonist ivuxolimab. The sequence was collected from an adult with an advanced solid tumor such as melanoma, head and neck, liver or kidney cancer. The CDR3 protein is CASSVSFETYNEQFF. The sequence in DNA is TGTGCCAGCAGCGTAAGCTTTGAGACCTACAATGAGCAGTTCTTC.